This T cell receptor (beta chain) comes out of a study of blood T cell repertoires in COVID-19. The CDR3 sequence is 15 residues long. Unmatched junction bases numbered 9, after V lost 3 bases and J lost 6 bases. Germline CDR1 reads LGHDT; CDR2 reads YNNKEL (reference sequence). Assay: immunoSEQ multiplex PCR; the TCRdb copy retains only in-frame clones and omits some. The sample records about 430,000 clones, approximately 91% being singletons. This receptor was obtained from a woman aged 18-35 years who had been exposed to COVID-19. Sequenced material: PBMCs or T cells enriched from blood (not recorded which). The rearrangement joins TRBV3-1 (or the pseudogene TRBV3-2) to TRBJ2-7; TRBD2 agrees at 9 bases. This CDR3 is CASSHIAGAVPEQYF. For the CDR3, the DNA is TGTGCCAGCAGCCACATAGCGGGGGCGGTCCCCGAGCAGTACTTC.